The next 15 T cell receptor beta chains were all read from a single sample in a study of T cells after yellow fever vaccination. From the 5' RACE reads, TCRdb called clonotypes with MiXCR, one entry per CDR3 protein. The repertoire holds approximately 120,000 distinct CDR3 sequences, with about 7.4% as singletons. The material sequenced was CD4+ T cells sorted from PBMCs, taken more than 8 days after the first yellow fever vaccination. The receptors stem from a man aged 18 to 35 who received the YFV17D yellow fever vaccine.

In its sample, this clonotype was seen many times. The chain employs TRBV11-2 and TRBJ1-1; tentatively, D is TRBD1 (5 bases). The V end lost 4 bases, the J end lost 8 bases, and 5 bases lay between the germline ends. Germline CDR1 is SGHAT and CDR2 is FQNNGV. This CDR3 has 10 amino acids. This CDR3 is CASSSGEAFF. CDR3 in DNA: TGTGCCAGCAGCTCAGGGGAAGCTTTCTTT.

The rearrangement joins TRBV6-5 to TRBJ1-2; perhaps TRBD1 as D (5 bases). Trimming stripped 2 bases from V and 2 bases from J, with 9 bases between. This CDR3 has 14 residues. CDR1 is MNHEY and CDR2 is SVGAGI in the germline V gene. CDR3: CASSYRQNNYGYTF. DNA for the CDR3: TGTGCCAGCAGTTACCGACAGAACAACTATGGCTACACCTTC.

Ten or more counts support this clonotype. The chain joins TRBV11-2 to TRBJ2-7, with D possibly being TRBD1 (5 bases). There are 14 residues in the CDR3. V gave up 5 bases and J gave up 4 bases, with 15 bases separating them. Germline CDR1 reads SGHAT; CDR2 reads FQNNGV. The CDR3, as DNA: TGTGCCAGCAGCCGATTAAACCCAGGGTACGAGCAGTACGTC. Its protein is CASSRLNPGYEQYV.

This clonotype showed up many times. The rearrangement joins TRBV6-6 to TRBJ2-7; D remains ambiguous. Germline loops: CDR1 MNHNY, CDR2 SVGAGI (reference sequence). V lost 6 bases and J 0 bases, leaving 6 bases between the germline ends. The CDR3 contains 12 residues. CDR3 region: CASSRSSYEQYV. The CDR3 nucleotides read TGTGCCAGCAGCCGTAGCTCCTACGAGCAGTACGTC.

The table lists this clonotype with a few counts. CDR3 in amino acids: CASSFGGGGNIQYF. As DNA, the CDR3 is TGTGCCAGCAGCTTCGGGGGTGGGGGGAACATTCAGTACTTC. This sequence joins TRBV7-2 and TRBJ2-4, with D possibly being TRBD2 (6 bases). The V end lost 3 bases, the J end lost 7 bases, and 13 bases lay between the germline ends. This CDR3 has 14 residues. CDR1 and CDR2 (germline): SGHTA, FQGNSA. The variable domain in full, with the rest retrieved from reference TRBV7-2 and TRBJ2-4, is GAGVSQSPSNKVTEKGKDVELRCDPISGHTALYWYRQSLGQGLEFLIYFQGNSAPDKSGLPSDRFSAERTGGSVSTLTIQRTQQEDSAVYLCASSFGGGGNIQYFGAGTRLSVL.

This clonotype was observed at least ten times. This chain connects TRBV14 to TRBJ2-1; 9 bases line up with TRBD1. The trim removed 1 base at V and 6 bases at J, leaving 4 bases unmatched. Germline CDR1 is SGHDN and CDR2 is FVKESK. The CDR3 consists of 15 residues. This chain's CDR3 is CASSQVGTGTNEQFF. CDR3 in DNA: TGTGCCAGCAGCCAAGTTGGGACAGGGACCAATGAGCAGTTCTTC.

The chain joins TRBV15 to TRBJ2-1, with D uncertain. Trimming left V 5 bases short and J 9 bases short, with 8 bases between. The CDR3 length is 11 residues. CDR1 LNHNV and CDR2 YYDKDF come from the germline V gene (reference sequence). In nucleotides, the CDR3 is TGTGCCACCAGCGGCCCGGGTGAGCAGTTCTTC. This translates into CATSGPGEQFF. Filled out from reference TRBV15 and TRBJ2-1, the complete variable domain reads DAMVIQNPRYQVTQFGKPVTLSCSQTLNHNVMYWYQQKSSQAPKLLFHYYDKDFNNEADTPDNFQSRRPNTSFCFLDIRSPGLGDTAMYLCATSGPGEQFFGPGTRLTVL.

The rearrangement uses TRBV7-2 and TRBJ2-1, with 9 bases lining up with TRBD1. This CDR3 contains 15 residues. Germline CDR1 SGHTA, CDR2 FQGNSA. V was pared by 6 bases and J by 10 bases, with 13 bases of the junction left unmatched. The CDR3 protein is CASRGTGKGLGEQFF. CDR3 nucleotide sequence: TGTGCCAGCAGGGGGACAGGGAAAGGTTTGGGCGAGCAGTTCTTC.

This clonotype was observed many times. V and J are TRBV3-1 and TRBJ2-2; 12 bases align to TRBD2. The CDR3 contains 17 residues. V gave up 6 bases and J gave up 1 base; unmatched junction bases: 6. Germline values: CDR1 LGHDT, CDR2 YNNKEL (reference sequence). CDR3 in DNA: TGTGCCAGCAGAGATAGACTAGCGGGGGAGAACACCGGGGAGCTGTTTTTT. Translated: CASRDRLAGENTGELFF.

This clonotype was observed many times. The rearrangement uses TRBV10-3 and TRBJ2-7, with D tentatively TRBD2 (6 bases). Trimming stripped 8 bases from V and 3 bases from J, with 11 bases between. The germline V gene has CDR1 ENHRY and CDR2 SYGVKD. This CDR3 comprises 12 residues. The CDR3 DNA reads TGTGCCATCGGGGCGGGGAACTACGAGCAGTACTTC. Translated, it gives CAIGAGNYEQYF.

Many counts were recorded for this clonotype. J is TRBJ2-2 and V is TRBV6-5; 7 positions agree with TRBD1. The CDR3 has 17 amino acids. Losses at the gene ends were 1 base for V and 4 bases for J; bases not matched to a gene: 9. Germline CDR1 is MNHEY and CDR2 is SVGAGI. The CDR3 sequence: CASSYLQGSAGTGELFF. In DNA, the CDR3 is TGTGCCAGCAGTTACTTACAGGGGTCCGCGGGCACCGGGGAGCTGTTTTTT.

This clonotype appeared many times. The chain combines TRBV7-2 with TRBJ2-5, with 8 bases that match TRBD2. Trimming at V came to 1 base and at J to 4 bases, leaving 5 bases not matched to a gene. The V gene's germline CDR1 is SGHTA and CDR2 FQGNSA. This CDR3 is 15 amino acids long. The CDR3 protein is CASSLVSGDGETQYF. The CDR3 nucleotides read TGTGCCAGCAGCTTAGTTAGCGGGGACGGAGAGACCCAGTACTTC.

This clonotype occurred many times. The chain joins TRBV27 to TRBJ1-1, with a weak D call TRBD1 (5 bases). Germline V gives CDR1 MNHEY, CDR2 SMNVEV (reference sequence). The V end lost 5 bases, the J end lost 7 bases, and 14 bases lay between the germline ends. The CDR3 runs to 13 residues. CDR3 sequence reads: CASSPGQTLEAFF. CDR3 in DNA: TGTGCCAGCAGTCCCGGACAAACTCTTGAAGCTTTCTTT.

This clonotype was picked up many times. The chain joins TRBV27 to TRBJ2-3; unclear D gene. The CDR3 runs 14 residues. Germline V gene sequence: CDR1 MNHEY, CDR2 SMNVEV (reference sequence). Trimming took 5 bases from V and 4 from J, leaving 13 bases between them. CDR3 sequence: CASSRDSTPDTQYF. The CDR3 nucleotides are TGTGCCAGCAGTCGAGACTCAACCCCAGATACGCAGTATTTT.

As regards this clonotype: This clone may be a read error of a much larger clone one base away. The rearrangement links TRBV20-1 to TRBJ1-4; weak D call: TRBD1 (6 bases). The germline CDR1 and CDR2 sequences are DFQATT and SNEGSKA (reference sequence). This CDR3 has 14 residues. With 6 bases removed from V and 7 bases from J, the gap between germline ends came to 18 bases. The CDR3 region is CSAATTGTTEKLFF. CDR3 nucleotides: TGCAGTGCCGCAACGACAGGAACGACTGAAAAACTGTTTTTT.